The next 19 T cell receptor beta chains were all read from a single sample in a study of long-term antiretroviral therapy in people with HIV. Researchers report immunoSEQ v3.0 was run at survey level. TCRdb's copy holds only in-frame clones and misses some; the assay was immunoSEQ multiplex PCR. The sample has approximately 21,000 clones, approximately 86% seen once. This sample comprised unsorted PBMCs, obtained at the start of antiretroviral therapy. The receptors here all came from a man over 45 with HIV.

This chain links TRBV30 with TRBJ1-3; no reliable D call. The CDR3 runs 16 residues. Trimming cost V 2 bases and J 0 bases, with 14 bases left between them. Germline V gene lookup returns CDR1 GTSNPN and CDR2 SVGIG (reference sequence). The CDR3 nucleotides are TGTGCCTGGAGTTCTCGCCGGCCGGCCTCTGGAAACACCATATATTTT. Its protein is CAWSSRRPASGNTIYF.

J is TRBJ2-1 and V is TRBV7-2; D might be TRBD1 (6 bases). From germline, CDR1 is SGHTA and CDR2 FQGNSA. There are 16 residues in the CDR3. V was shortened by 5 bases and J by 0 bases, with 14 bases between the two germline ends. In nucleotides, the CDR3 is TGTGCCAGCAGCATTTTACGGGACATCTCCTACAATGAGCAGTTCTTC. Its protein is CASSILRDISYNEQFF. Together with reference TRBV7-2 and TRBJ2-1, the CDR3 gives the full variable domain: GAGVSQSPSNKVTEKGKDVELRCDPISGHTALYWYRQSLGQGLEFLIYFQGNSAPDKSGLPSDRFSAERTGGSVSTLTIQRTQQEDSAVYLCASSILRDISYNEQFFGPGTRLTVL.

This rearrangement joins TRBV6-6 to TRBJ1-1; D is unresolved. CDR1 and CDR2 from the germline V gene are MNHNY and SVGAGI (reference sequence). The CDR3 has 16 residues. V gave up 7 bases and J gave up 12 bases, with 30 bases separating them. The CDR3 nucleotides are TGTGCCAGCATTCCCTATTTGGCAGGAACTTCTGATCCTTCTTTCTTT. It yields the protein CASIPYLAGTSDPSFF.

The V call is TRBV5-1, the J call TRBJ2-1, with TRBD2 identical over 8 bases. The CDR3 sequence is 17 residues long. Germline CDR1 is SGHRS and CDR2 is YFSETQ. J was trimmed by 4 bases and V by 4 bases; bases with no gene match: 13. CDR3: CASSPREAGAWYNEQFF. In nucleotides, the CDR3 is TGCGCCAGCAGCCCCCGGGAAGCGGGAGCGTGGTACAATGAGCAGTTCTTC.

The J gene is TRBJ2-4, the V gene TRBV19; D not certain. The CDR3 is 15 amino acids. Trimming removed 7 bases at V and 0 bases at J, with 13 bases between. The germline V gene has CDR1 LNHDA and CDR2 SQIVND (reference sequence). The CDR3 loop is CASTPQRLAKNIQYF. The CDR3 region has the DNA TGTGCCAGTACCCCCCAGCGTTTAGCCAAAAACATTCAGTACTTC.

The rearrangement joins TRBV19 to TRBJ1-5; D perhaps matches TRBD1 (6 bases). This CDR3 spans 14 amino acids. V was clipped by 5 bases and J by 4 bases, with 12 bases between them. The germline gives CDR1 LNHDA, CDR2 SQIVND (reference sequence). CDR3 in DNA: TGTGCCAGTAGTGTTTACAGGGTTAATCAGCCCCAGCATTTT. This encodes CASSVYRVNQPQHF.

This clone was seen more than once but under ten times. The chain links TRBV5-4 to TRBJ2-7, with TRBD2 matching 8 bases. Germline V gene sequence: CDR1 SGHNT, CDR2 YYREEE (reference sequence). There are 15 residues in the CDR3. V lost 3 bases, J lost 7 bases, and 12 bases stayed unmatched. DNA for the CDR3: TGTGCCAGCAGCTCTGGTTTAGCGGGATTAGAAGAGCAGTACTTC. Protein sequence: CASSSGLAGLEEQYF.

This clone was seen a handful of times. This chain uses TRBV15 with TRBJ1-5; unclear D gene. The germline gives CDR1 LNHNV, CDR2 YYDKDF (reference sequence). The CDR3 runs to 13 residues. V was shortened by 0 bases and J by 9 bases, with 9 bases between the two germline ends. CDR3 sequence reads: CATSREFQGPQHF. CDR3 sequence (DNA): TGTGCCACCAGCAGAGAATTCCAAGGGCCCCAGCATTTT.

This chain links TRBV11-3 with TRBJ2-3; TRBD2 might be the D (6 bases). This CDR3 is 13 amino acids long. V lost 4 bases and J lost 4, with 9 bases in between. CDR1 SGHNT and CDR2 YENEEA come from the germline V gene. In nucleotides, the CDR3 is TGTGCCAGCAGCTCGGCTAGCGCAGATACGCAGTATTTT. Translated, it gives CASSSASADTQYF.

This clone turned up a few times. The chain is built from TRBV7-9 and TRBJ1-6; TRBD1 is a possible D gene (6 bases). V was trimmed by 5 bases and J by 7 bases, leaving 18 bases between them. Germline CDR1 is SEHNR and CDR2 is FQNEAQ (reference sequence). CDR3 size: 16 residues. This CDR3 reads CASSPGVGGPNSPLHF. CDR3 nucleotide sequence: TGTGCCAGCAGCCCAGGAGTGGGGGGCCCGAATTCACCCCTCCACTTT.

CDR3 in amino acids: CASSFPGGNTEAFF. The CDR3 DNA reads TGTGCCAGCAGCTTTCCCGGGGGGAACACTGAAGCTTTCTTT. The rearrangement uses TRBV7-6 and TRBJ1-1; D is perhaps TRBD1 (5 bases). The V gene's germline CDR1 is SGHVS and CDR2 FNYEAQ. V dropped 3 bases and J dropped 1 base, with 9 bases sitting between them. The CDR3 spans 14 residues.

The V and J genes are TRBV27 and TRBJ2-3; D remains ambiguous. Germline V lookup: CDR1 MNHEY, CDR2 SMNVEV (reference sequence). Trimming shortened V by 5 bases and J by 7 bases, and 13 bases separated the two germline ends. The CDR3 covers 13 residues. The CDR3 DNA reads TGTGCCAGCAGTGCCCCAGTACCTCATACGCAGTATTTT. Amino acids: CASSAPVPHTQYF.

The J gene is TRBJ2-7, the V gene TRBV7-8; tentative D call: TRBD2 (6 bases). This CDR3 has 11 amino acids. Trimming left V 6 bases short and J 5 bases short, with 8 bases between. CDR1 is SGHVS and CDR2 is FQNEAQ in the germline V gene. CDR3 DNA sequence: TGTGCCAGCAGTGGAGGGGACGAGCAGTACTTC. The encoded protein is CASSGGDEQYF.

The V call is TRBV5-1, the J call TRBJ2-7; D unclear. The CDR3 has 12 amino acids. Trimming removed 5 bases from V and 1 base from J, with 7 bases in between. CDR1 is SGHRS and CDR2 is YFSETQ in the germline V gene. As DNA, the CDR3 is TGCGCCAGCAGGGACGGGTCCTACGAGCAGTACTTC. Translation: CASRDGSYEQYF. Combining the CDR3 with reference TRBV5-1 and TRBJ2-7 gives the whole variable domain KAGVTQTPRYLIKTRGQQVTLSCSPISGHRSVSWYQQTPGQGLQFLFEYFSETQRNKGNFPGRFSGRQFSNSRSEMNVSTLELGDSALYLCASRDGSYEQYFGPGTRLTVT.

CDR3 nucleotides: TGTGCCTGGAGCCGGGACAGGGATGACTATGGCTACACCTTC. Its translation is CAWSRDRDDYGYTF. The rearrangement uses TRBV30 and TRBJ1-2; 9 bases match TRBD1. The CDR3 covers 14 residues. Germline values: CDR1 GTSNPN, CDR2 SVGIG (reference sequence). With 3 bases clipped from V and 3 bases from J, the junction kept 5 bases outside the gene matches.

The table lists this clone with a count of one. The CDR3 is CAVPGQGTQPQHF. CDR3 sequence (DNA): TGTGCGGTCCCGGGACAGGGGACTCAGCCCCAGCATTTT. V gene TRBV28 combines with J gene TRBJ1-5, with 10 positions matching TRBD1. CDR1 is MDHEN, CDR2 SYDVKM, per germline. This CDR3 region has 13 residues.

The rearrangement links TRBV6-6 to TRBJ2-1; 9 bases are a match to TRBD1. The CDR3 covers 15 residues. Looked up from germline, CDR1 is MNHNY and CDR2 is SVGAGI (reference sequence). The J segment lost 2 bases and the V segment lost 5 bases, leaving 4 bases of the junction unmatched. CDR3 region: CASSRDRGAYNEQFF. CDR3 nucleotides: TGTGCCAGCAGTCGAGACAGGGGGGCCTACAATGAGCAGTTCTTC.

The rearrangement joins TRBV14 to TRBJ2-2, with D tentatively TRBD2 (6 bases). Germline V CDR1 and CDR2: SGHDN, FVKESK. V was cut by 1 base and J by 4 bases, with 13 bases left in between. CDR3 length: 16 residues. The CDR3, as DNA: TGTGCCAGCAGCCAAGCGATTAGCGGCGCCACCGGGGAGCTGTTTTTT. It codes for CASSQAISGATGELFF.

This chain joins TRBV6-5 and TRBJ2-7, with 11 bases matching TRBD2. The V and J ends lost 5 bases and 2 bases, in that order; junction bases with no gene match: 5. This CDR3 is built from 15 residues. CDR1 and CDR2 from the germline V gene are MNHEY and SVGAGI. CDR3 loop: CASSRGTSGTYEQYF. The CDR3 nucleotides are TGTGCCAGCAGTCGAGGGACTAGCGGTACCTACGAGCAGTACTTC.